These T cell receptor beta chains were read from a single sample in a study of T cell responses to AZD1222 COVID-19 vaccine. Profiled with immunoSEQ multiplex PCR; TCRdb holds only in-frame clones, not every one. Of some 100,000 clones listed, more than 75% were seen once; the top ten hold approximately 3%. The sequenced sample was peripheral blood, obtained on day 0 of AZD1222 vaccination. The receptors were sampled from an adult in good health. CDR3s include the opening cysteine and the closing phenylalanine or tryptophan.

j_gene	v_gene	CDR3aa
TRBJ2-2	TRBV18	CASSPRPRGGLTGELFF
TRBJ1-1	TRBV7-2	CASSLDTATEAFF
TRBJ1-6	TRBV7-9	CASSLGTVSPLHF
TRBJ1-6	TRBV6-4	CARPGRDSPLHF
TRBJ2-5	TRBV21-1	CASSTAFGGPQETQYF
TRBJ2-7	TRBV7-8	CASSLATMGDSSYEQYF
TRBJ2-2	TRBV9	CASSAHPQTSGGLQTGELFF
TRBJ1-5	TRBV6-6	CASSYSRGGDQPQHF
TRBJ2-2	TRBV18	CASSPGLANTGELFF
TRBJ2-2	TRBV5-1	CASSFRGSNTGELFF
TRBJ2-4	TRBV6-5	CASMGTGTKNIQYF
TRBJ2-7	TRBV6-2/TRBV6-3	CASSYFSPRVSLYEQYF
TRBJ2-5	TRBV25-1	CASSEYGGETQYF
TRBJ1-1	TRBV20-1	CSAPDRRDTFF
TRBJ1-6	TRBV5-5	CASSLLGTGNSPLHF
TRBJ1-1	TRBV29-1	CSVEEVASEAFF
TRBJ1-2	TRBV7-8	CASSQGKDRVWGYTF
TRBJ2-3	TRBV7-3	CASSARGVNTDTQYF
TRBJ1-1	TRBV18	CASSPSWTAGTEAFF
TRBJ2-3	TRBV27	CASSLFVAGSTQYF
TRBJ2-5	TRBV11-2	CASSLRTSGETQYF
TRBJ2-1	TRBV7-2	CASSLVGGGAPGNEQFF
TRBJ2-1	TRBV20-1	CSASFGGNEQFF
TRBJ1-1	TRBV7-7	CASSIDSNTEAFF
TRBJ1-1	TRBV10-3	CAVQGYTEAFF
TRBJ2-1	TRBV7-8	CASSLVDEQFF